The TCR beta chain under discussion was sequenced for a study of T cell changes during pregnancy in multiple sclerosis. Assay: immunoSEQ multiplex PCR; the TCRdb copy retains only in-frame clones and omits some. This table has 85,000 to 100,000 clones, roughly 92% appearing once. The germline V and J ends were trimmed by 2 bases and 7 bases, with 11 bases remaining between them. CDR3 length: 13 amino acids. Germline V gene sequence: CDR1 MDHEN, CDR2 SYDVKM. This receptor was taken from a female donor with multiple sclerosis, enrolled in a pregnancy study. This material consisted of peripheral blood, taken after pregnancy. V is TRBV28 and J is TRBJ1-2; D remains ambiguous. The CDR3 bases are TGTGCCAGCAGTTTAATGAGTCACCGTGGCTACACCTTC. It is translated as CASSLMSHRGYTF.